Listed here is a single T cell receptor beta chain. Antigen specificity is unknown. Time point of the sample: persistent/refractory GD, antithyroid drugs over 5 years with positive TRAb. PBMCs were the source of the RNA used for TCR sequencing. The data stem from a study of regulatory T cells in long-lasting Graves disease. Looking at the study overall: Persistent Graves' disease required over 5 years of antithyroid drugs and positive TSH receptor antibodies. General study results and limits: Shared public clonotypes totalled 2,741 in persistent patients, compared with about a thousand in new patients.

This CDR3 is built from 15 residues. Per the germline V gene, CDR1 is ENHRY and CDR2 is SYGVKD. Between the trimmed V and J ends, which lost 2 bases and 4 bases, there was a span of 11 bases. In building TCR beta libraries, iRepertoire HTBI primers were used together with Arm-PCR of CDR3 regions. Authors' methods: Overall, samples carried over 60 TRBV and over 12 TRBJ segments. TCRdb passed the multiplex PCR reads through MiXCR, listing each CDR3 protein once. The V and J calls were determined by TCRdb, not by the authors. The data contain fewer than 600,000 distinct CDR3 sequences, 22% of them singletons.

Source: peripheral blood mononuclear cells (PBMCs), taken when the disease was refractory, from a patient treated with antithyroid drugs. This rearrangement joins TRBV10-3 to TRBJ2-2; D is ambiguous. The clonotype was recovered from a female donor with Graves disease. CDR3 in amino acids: CAISEPPLSTGELFF. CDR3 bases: TGTGCCATCAGTGAGCCCCCCTTGAGCACCGGGGAGCTGTTTTTT.